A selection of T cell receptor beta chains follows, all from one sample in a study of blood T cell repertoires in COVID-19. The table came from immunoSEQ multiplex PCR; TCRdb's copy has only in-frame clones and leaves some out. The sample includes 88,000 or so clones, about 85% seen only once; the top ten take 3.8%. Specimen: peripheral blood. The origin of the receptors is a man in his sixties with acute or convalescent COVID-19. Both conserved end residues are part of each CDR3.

CASSLTGEHGYTF	TRBJ1-2	TRBV12-3/TRBV12-4
CASSLMGGQPQHF	TRBJ1-5	TRBV7-3
CASSPPWGGDRPYEQYF	TRBJ2-7	TRBV11-2
CASSLAEQYEQYF	TRBJ2-7	TRBV5-1
CASNAAGATSQPQHF	TRBJ1-5	TRBV7-2
CASRSGTSGGSTQYF	TRBJ2-3	TRBV7-2
CASSSGIGRGGYTF	TRBJ1-2	TRBV7-2
CASSLEGTGDEQYF	TRBJ2-7	TRBV11-3
CASSLAGGELFF	TRBJ1-4	TRBV5-4
CASSFSGTKETQYF	TRBJ2-5	TRBV6-5
CAWSARTTGRRYNEQFF	TRBJ2-1	TRBV30
CASSLEGPRTQYF	TRBJ2-5	TRBV5-4
CASSLDAGGAPGELFF	TRBJ2-2	TRBV7-9
CASSLGGLAGKQYF	TRBJ2-5	TRBV5-6
CASSLYDRDSLFF	TRBJ2-1	TRBV4-1
CSVRGEPATNEKLFF	TRBJ1-4	TRBV29-1
CATSRGSGFATNEKLFF	TRBJ1-4	TRBV15
CSVAGTGLKDTQYF	TRBJ2-3	TRBV29-1
CASSYSAGRMNTEAFF	TRBJ1-1	TRBV6-5
CSVVGPSAAGNTIYF	TRBJ1-3	TRBV29-1
CASRPRADTQYF	TRBJ2-3	TRBV5-5
CASSQDGLAGRDTQYF	TRBJ2-3	TRBV4-1
CAGGAVANTGELFF	TRBJ2-2	TRBV4-1
CASSRPGEAEQFF	TRBJ2-1	TRBV4-1
CASGDTGGSYEQYF	TRBJ2-7	TRBV7-9
CASSLFIRQGAYNEQFF	TRBJ2-1	TRBV19
CASSSTGDTEAFF	TRBJ1-1	TRBV6-5